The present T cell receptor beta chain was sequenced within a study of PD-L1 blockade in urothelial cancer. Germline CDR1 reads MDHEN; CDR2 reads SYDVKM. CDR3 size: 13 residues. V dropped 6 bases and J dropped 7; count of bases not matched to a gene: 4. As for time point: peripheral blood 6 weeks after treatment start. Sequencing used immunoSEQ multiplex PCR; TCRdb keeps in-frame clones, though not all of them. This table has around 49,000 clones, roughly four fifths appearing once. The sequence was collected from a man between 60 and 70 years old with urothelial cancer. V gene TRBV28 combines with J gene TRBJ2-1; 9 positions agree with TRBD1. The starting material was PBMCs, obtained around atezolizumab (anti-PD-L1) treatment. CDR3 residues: CASRGTGLNEQFF. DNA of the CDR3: TGTGCCAGCAGAGGGACAGGGTTGAATGAGCAGTTCTTC.